The next 9 T cell receptor beta chains were all read from a single sample in a study of HIV-infected patients and healthy controls. TCRdb reanalysed the 5' RACE reads using MiXCR and keeps one entry per CDR3 protein. The sample includes under 70,000 distinct CDR3 sequences, about 19% of them seen just once. Sequencing was done on a sample of CD4+ T cells from blood. The receptor set was obtained from a human donor in good health.

In its sample, this clonotype was seen a few times. This rearrangement joins TRBV15 to TRBJ2-7; 8 bases match TRBD1. Trimming cost V 1 base and J 6 bases; bases outside gene matches: 5. The CDR3 is 14 residues long. Germline CDR1 LNHNV, CDR2 YYDKDF (reference sequence). The CDR3 nucleotides are TGTGCCACCAGCAGAGCACAGGACAGGGCCGAGCAGTACTTC. Its protein is CATSRAQDRAEQYF.

There are many counts of this clonotype. The CDR3 here is CASSLAPGDEAFF. CDR3 sequence (DNA): TGTGCCAGCAGCTTAGCGCCGGGGGATGAAGCTTTCTTT. The V gene is TRBV7-9, the J gene TRBJ1-1; D perhaps matches TRBD1 (5 bases). CDR3 length: 13 residues. V was shortened by 0 bases and J by 7 bases, with 9 bases between the two germline ends. CDR1 SEHNR and CDR2 FQNEAQ come from the germline V gene (reference sequence).

This clonotype was recorded at least ten times. V is TRBV6-6 and J is TRBJ2-7; D might be TRBD1 or TRBD2, each matching 5 bases. Trimming stripped 3 bases from V and 1 base from J, with 13 bases between. Per germline, CDR1 MNHNY and CDR2 SVGAGI (reference sequence). CDR3 length: 15 amino acids. The CDR3 spells CASSYFRGRSYEQYF. For the CDR3, the DNA is TGTGCCAGCAGTTATTTTCGGGGACGGTCCTACGAGCAGTACTTC.

The V gene is TRBV7-2, the J gene TRBJ1-2, with 9 bases that match TRBD1. Trimming at V came to 4 bases and at J to 6 bases, leaving 3 bases not matched to a gene. The CDR3 totals 13 residues. Per germline, CDR1 SGHTA and CDR2 FQGNSA. CDR3 protein: CASSSYRGHGYTF. The DNA of the CDR3 is TGTGCCAGCAGCTCCTACAGGGGGCATGGCTACACCTTC.

This clonotype occurred many times. The V call is TRBV13, the J call TRBJ2-3, with a possible D match to TRBD2 (5 bases). Germline V gives CDR1 PRHDT, CDR2 FYEKMQ (reference sequence). There are 16 residues in the CDR3. With 4 bases removed from V and 2 bases from J, the gap between germline ends came to 16 bases. The CDR3 sequence: CASSSFREPNTDTQYF. CDR3 sequence (DNA): TGTGCCAGCAGCTCCTTTCGGGAACCTAACACAGATACGCAGTATTTT. The variable domain in full, with the rest retrieved from reference TRBV13 and TRBJ2-3, is AAGVIQSPRHLIKEKRETATLKCYPIPRHDTVYWYQQGPGQDPQFLISFYEKMQSDKGSIPDRFSAQQFSDYHSELNMSSLELGDSALYFCASSSFREPNTDTQYFGPGTRLTVL.

This clonotype came up a few times. V is TRBV4-3 and J is TRBJ1-4; weak D call: TRBD1 (6 bases). The germline V and J ends were trimmed by 0 bases and 7 bases, with 15 bases remaining between them. CDR1 and CDR2 (germline): LGHNA, YSLEER. The CDR3 covers 16 residues. The CDR3 DNA sequence: TGCGCCAGCAGCCAAGATGCAGGGGTAAGCGGTGAAAAACTGTTTTTT. Its translation is CASSQDAGVSGEKLFF.

This clonotype was observed a few times. The chain couples TRBV6-5 to TRBJ1-1; D is possibly TRBD1 (5 bases). The length of the CDR3 is 14 residues. CDR1 is MNHEY, CDR2 SVGAGI, per germline. Trimming left V 7 bases short and J 1 base short, with 13 bases between. This chain's CDR3 is CASIGRGPNTEAFF. DNA for the CDR3: TGTGCCAGCATTGGGAGGGGACCGAACACTGAAGCTTTCTTT.

This clonotype was counted at least ten times. This rearrangement joins TRBV24-1 to TRBJ2-1, with no clear D. Trimming took off 3 bases at V and 10 bases at J, with 9 bases between the two ends. The germline gives CDR1 KGHDR, CDR2 SFDVKD. This CDR3 region has 12 residues. CDR3 region: CATSDPWTEQFF. Here the CDR3 DNA reads TGTGCCACCAGTGATCCCTGGACCGAGCAGTTCTTC.

This clonotype was detected ten times or more. The chain is built from TRBV28 and TRBJ2-2; D uncertain. This CDR3 is built from 13 residues. Trimming removed 6 bases from V and 4 bases from J, with 9 bases in between. Germline V gene lookup returns CDR1 MDHEN and CDR2 SYDVKM. In nucleotides, the CDR3 is TGTGCCAGCAGCCCCCCGGGCACCGGGGAGCTGTTTTTT. Translating gives CASSPPGTGELFF.